Shown below are 7 T cell receptor beta chains from a single sample sequenced in a study of blood T cell repertoires in COVID-19. The protocol was immunoSEQ multiplex PCR, while the TCRdb copy is restricted to in-frame clones and leaves out a portion. The sample shows more than 80,000 clones, roughly nine tenths of them seen only once. The source material was peripheral blood. The receptor set was obtained from a woman aged 60-75 years with COVID-19, enrolled during active disease.

This chain joins TRBV7-2 and TRBJ1-2; the D gene is possibly TRBD1 (6 bases). The CDR3 runs to 14 residues. The germline V gene has CDR1 SGHTA and CDR2 FQGNSA. V dropped 3 bases and J dropped 1 base, with 9 bases sitting between them. CDR3 nucleotides: TGTGCCAGCAGCTTTCAGGGGTTTAACTATGGCTACACCTTC. Translated: CASSFQGFNYGYTF. Full variable domain (missing parts from reference TRBV7-2 and TRBJ1-2): GAGVSQSPSNKVTEKGKDVELRCDPISGHTALYWYRQSLGQGLEFLIYFQGNSAPDKSGLPSDRFSAERTGGSVSTLTIQRTQQEDSAVYLCASSFQGFNYGYTFGSGTRLTVV.

The rearrangement joins TRBV7-2 to TRBJ2-3, with 15 bases identical to TRBD2. V shed 5 bases and J 4 bases; nucleotides not matched to a gene: 4. This CDR3 region has 16 residues. The germline V gene has CDR1 SGHTA and CDR2 FQGNSA. CDR3 nucleotides: TGTGCCAGCAGCACCCGGACTAGCGGGGGGGCAGATACGCAGTATTTT. This gives the protein CASSTRTSGGADTQYF.

Only a few counts were recorded for this clone. The rearrangement links TRBV5-6 to TRBJ1-2; 10 bases map to TRBD1. This CDR3 has 14 amino acids. The germline gives CDR1 SGHDT, CDR2 YYEEEE. J was trimmed by 5 bases and V by 4 bases; bases with no gene match: 5. For the CDR3, the DNA is TGTGCCAGCAGCCCGACAGGGGGCGGATATGGCTACACCTTC. Protein: CASSPTGGGYGYTF.

This rearrangement joins TRBV3-1 (or the pseudogene TRBV3-2) to TRBJ1-1; possibly TRBD1 for D (6 bases). Trimming shortened V by 0 bases and J by 2 bases, and 13 bases separated the two germline ends. CDR3 size: 16 residues. The V gene's germline CDR1 is LGHDT and CDR2 YNNKEL (reference sequence). In nucleotides, the CDR3 is TGTGCCAGCAGCCAAGAGGACAGCAGGGGCAACACTGAAGCTTTCTTT. Protein sequence: CASSQEDSRGNTEAFF.

The CDR3: CASSTGATNEKLFF. The CDR3 nucleotides read TGTGCCAGCAGTACAGGGGCAACTAATGAAAAACTGTTTTTT. The chain uses TRBV6-5 and TRBJ1-4; 7 nucleotides align to TRBD1. The CDR3 loop spans 14 amino acids. Per germline, CDR1 MNHEY and CDR2 SVGAGI. Trimming at V came to 5 bases and at J to 0 bases, leaving 0 bases not matched to a gene.

The rearrangement links TRBV15 to TRBJ1-4, with D hard to call. The CDR3 totals 15 residues. CDR1 is LNHNV and CDR2 is YYDKDF in the germline V gene (reference sequence). V lost 0 bases to trimming and J lost 4 bases, with 9 bases between them. The CDR3 region has the DNA TGTGCCACCAGCAGAGATCAACAGATTAATGAAAAACTGTTTTTT. Its translation: CATSRDQQINEKLFF. Full variable domain (missing parts from reference TRBV15 and TRBJ1-4): DAMVIQNPRYQVTQFGKPVTLSCSQTLNHNVMYWYQQKSSQAPKLLFHYYDKDFNNEADTPDNFQSRRPNTSFCFLDIRSPGLGDTAMYLCATSRDQQINEKLFFGSGTQLSVL.

The chain joins TRBV28 to TRBJ1-2; D perhaps matches TRBD1 (6 bases). Germline CDR1 is MDHEN and CDR2 is SYDVKM. This CDR3 is 15 amino acids long. Trimming removed 3 bases at V and 7 bases at J, with 18 bases between. The CDR3 spells CASSLGVRGSGGYTF. The CDR3 DNA reads as TGTGCCAGCAGTTTGGGGGTCAGGGGATCGGGTGGCTACACCTTC.